These 5 T cell receptor beta chains came from one sample sequenced in a study of blood T cell repertoires in COVID-19. Clones were read by immunoSEQ multiplex PCR, and TCRdb kept only the in-frame ones, dropping some. Among just under 60,000 clones listed, 70% to 90% were seen once. Sequencing was done on a sample of peripheral blood. The receptors shown here come from a human donor with active COVID-19. The donor label of this sample is uncertain.

The table lists this clone with a count of one. The chain couples TRBV10-1 to TRBJ1-2; 8 nucleotides line up with TRBD1. The CDR3 is 13 residues long. Per the germline V gene, CDR1 is WNHNN and CDR2 is SYGVQD (reference sequence). V lost 6 bases and J lost 4; bases outside the gene matches: 4. DNA for the CDR3: TGCGCCAGCAGCGCAGGGGGCGGCTATGGCTACACCTTC. Its protein is CASSAGGGYGYTF.

The chain is built from TRBV19 and TRBJ2-1; 10 bases match TRBD2. The CDR3 sequence is 16 residues long. Germline V gene lookup returns CDR1 LNHDA and CDR2 SQIVND (reference sequence). J gave up 5 bases and V 2 bases, and 6 bases lay outside the gene matches. This CDR3 reads CASSIIGLADHNEQFF. Here the CDR3 DNA reads TGTGCCAGTAGTATAATAGGACTAGCGGACCACAATGAGCAGTTCTTC.

The rearrangement links TRBV11-3 to TRBJ1-2; D ambiguous. The CDR3 loop spans 18 amino acids. Trimming left V 5 bases short and J 6 bases short, with 28 bases between. Germline V gives CDR1 SGHNT, CDR2 YENEEA. In DNA, the CDR3 is TGTGCCAGCAGCCAACCTGTGTTGAGCAGCAGACTTTCACATGGCTACACCTTC. Its translation: CASSQPVLSSRLSHGYTF.

The V and J genes are TRBV2 and TRBJ2-1; weak D call: TRBD1 (5 bases). Germline CDR1 reads SNHLY; CDR2 reads FYNNEI. Trimming shortened V by 6 bases and J by 1 base, and 10 bases separated the two germline ends. This CDR3 contains 14 residues. The CDR3 DNA is TGTGCCAGCAGGTGGGGCAGGTCCTACAATGAGCAGTTCTTC. This codes for CASRWGRSYNEQFF.

The genes are TRBV5-1 and TRBJ2-7; TRBD1 matches at 7 bases. CDR1 and CDR2 (germline): SGHRS, YFSETQ. The CDR3 extends over 14 amino acids. The V and J ends lost 5 bases and 2 bases, in that order; junction bases with no gene match: 7. The CDR3 coding sequence is TGCGCCAGCAGACGGGTGACAGGGACCTACGAGCAGTACTTC. Residues: CASRRVTGTYEQYF.